A selection of T cell receptor beta chains follows, all from one sample in a study of T cells in Graves' hyperthyroidism and ophthalmopathy. TCRdb reanalysed the multiplex PCR reads using MiXCR and keeps one entry per CDR3 protein. The repertoire holds 450,000 to 700,000 distinct CDR3 sequences, with more than 45% as singletons. Sequenced: peripheral blood or thyroid tissue (not recorded which). These receptors were taken from a woman aged 18-30 years with Graves' hyperthyroidism. Each CDR3 is given with its conserved first and last residue. D genes are given only for firm matches. Size tells how often a clone was seen (once, few, many) or the class of an expanded clone, and some rows leave it out.

d_call	j_call	cdr3_length	v_call	clone_size	cdr3_nt	cdr3_aa
TRBD1	TRBJ1-4	14	TRBV7-3	NA	TGTGCCAGCAGCTTGTGGGGGACAGATGAAAAACTGTTTTTT	CASSLWGTDEKLFF
TRBD1	TRBJ1-6	14	TRBV5-1	NA	TGCGCCAGCAGCCCGCAGGGGGACATTTCACCCCTCCACTTT	CASSPQGDISPLHF
NA	TRBJ1-1	14	TRBV7-9	NA	TGTGCCAGCAGCTTAGGAGCGGGGAGCTCTGAAGCTTTCTTT	CASSLGAGSSEAFF
NA	TRBJ2-1	15	TRBV7-3	many	TGTGCCAGCAGCTGGACGGATAGTTCCTACAATGAGCAGTTCTTC	CASSWTDSSYNEQFF
NA	TRBJ2-7	10	TRBV7-2	NA	TGTGCCAACGGACTCAATGAGCAGTACTTC	CANGLNEQYF
TRBD1	TRBJ1-5	17	TRBV7-2	many	TGTGCCAGCAGCTTAGCGGGCCAGGGGGATAGCAATCAGCCCCAGCATTTT	CASSLAGQGDSNQPQHF
NA	TRBJ1-6	14	TRBV11-2	many	TGTGCCAGCAGCTTACCAGAGGTTTATTCACCCCTCCACTTT	CASSLPEVYSPLHF
NA	TRBJ2-7	18	TRBV7-9	many	TGTGCCAGCAGCTTAGCTTTACTAACCTCCAGGGGGGAGTACGAGCAGTACTTC	CASSLALLTSRGEYEQYF
NA	TRBJ1-5	11	TRBV20-1	NA	TGCAGTGCAAATACTGGTGAAGCCCAGCATTTT	CSANTGEAQHF
NA	TRBJ2-5	17	TRBV9	many	TGTGCCAGCACCCAGTCTGGGCAGATAAAGAATGGGGAGACCCAGTACTTC	CASTQSGQIKNGETQYF
TRBD2	TRBJ2-7	16	TRBV29-1	NA	TGCAGCGTTGAAATAGGACTAGCGGGAGGTATCCACGAGCAGTACTTC	CSVEIGLAGGIHEQYF
NA	TRBJ1-1	13	TRBV20-1	NA	TGCAGTGCTGCCATAGCGATGAACACTGAAGCTTTCTTT	CSAAIAMNTEAFF
NA	TRBJ1-5	18	TRBV19	many	TGTGCCAGTACCACAATACACAGGGAACGGATGAGCAATCAGCCCCAGCATTTT	CASTTIHRERMSNQPQHF
TRBD2	TRBJ2-7	19	TRBV2	many	TGTGCCAGCAGTTTTTCCTCCGGGACTAGCGGGGGAGGTAGTTACGAGCAGTACTTC	CASSFSSGTSGGGSYEQYF
NA	TRBJ2-2	11	TRBV20-1	NA	TGCAGTGCTGGCCACACAGGGGAGCTGTTTTTT	CSAGHTGELFF
TRBD2	TRBJ2-7	15	TRBV5-1	many	TGCGCCAGCAGCTTAACCGGGACTAAGACCTACGAGCAGTACTTC	CASSLTGTKTYEQYF
TRBD1	TRBJ2-7	14	TRBV2	many	TGTGCCAGCAGGGTCTCAGGGGGAGCCTACGAGCAGTACTTC	CASRVSGGAYEQYF
NA	TRBJ2-6	18	TRBV24-1	NA	TGTGCACCCAGTGATTCGGACCCTTATTCCTCTGGGGCCAACGTCCTGACTTTC	CAPSDSDPYSSGANVLTF
NA	TRBJ1-6	14	TRBV19	many	TGTGCCAGTAGTATGGCGCCGCCGAATTCACCCCTCCACTTT	CASSMAPPNSPLHF
TRBD1	TRBJ2-7	16	TRBV29-1	NA	TGCAGCGTTGAAGCTACATGGACAGGGGGCGGGTACGAGCAGTACTTC	CSVEATWTGGGYEQYF
NA	TRBJ2-5	15	TRBV7-9	many	TGTGCCAGCAGCTTAGCCCGCCTAGGGCGGGAGACCCAGTACTTC	CASSLARLGRETQYF